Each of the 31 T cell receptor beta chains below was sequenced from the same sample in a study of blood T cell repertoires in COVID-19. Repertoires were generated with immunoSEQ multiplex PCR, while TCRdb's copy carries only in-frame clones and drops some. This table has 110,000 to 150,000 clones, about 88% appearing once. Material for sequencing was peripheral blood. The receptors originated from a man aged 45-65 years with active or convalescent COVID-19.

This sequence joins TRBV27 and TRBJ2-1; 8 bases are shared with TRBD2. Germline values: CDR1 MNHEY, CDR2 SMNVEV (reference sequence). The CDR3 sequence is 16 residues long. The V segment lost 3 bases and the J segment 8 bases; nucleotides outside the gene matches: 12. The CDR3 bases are TGTGCCAGCAGTTTCCCCGGGACTAGAAATAGCCATGAGCAGTTCTTC. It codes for CASSFPGTRNSHEQFF.

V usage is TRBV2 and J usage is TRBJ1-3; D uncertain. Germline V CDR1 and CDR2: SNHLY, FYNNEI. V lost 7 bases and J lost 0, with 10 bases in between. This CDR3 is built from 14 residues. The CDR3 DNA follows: TGTGCCAGCATTCTGAGCTTCTCTGGAAACACCATATATTTT. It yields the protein CASILSFSGNTIYF. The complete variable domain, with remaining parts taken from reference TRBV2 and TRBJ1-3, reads EPEVTQTPSHQVTQMGQEVILRCVPISNHLYFYWYRQILGQKVEFLVSFYNNEISEKSEIFDDQFSVERPDGSNFTLKIRSTKLEDSAMYFCASILSFSGNTIYFGEGSWLTVV.

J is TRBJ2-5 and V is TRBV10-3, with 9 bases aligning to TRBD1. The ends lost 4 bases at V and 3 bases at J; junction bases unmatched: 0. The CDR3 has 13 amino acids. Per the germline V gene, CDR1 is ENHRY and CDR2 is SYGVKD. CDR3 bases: TGTGCCATCAGTGGGACAGGGGAAGAGACCCAGTACTTC. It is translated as CAISGTGEETQYF.

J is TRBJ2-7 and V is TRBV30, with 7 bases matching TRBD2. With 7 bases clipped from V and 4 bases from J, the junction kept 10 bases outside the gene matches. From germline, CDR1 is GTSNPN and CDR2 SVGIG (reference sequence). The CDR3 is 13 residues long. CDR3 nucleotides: TGTGCCTTTAACCGGGGGACTACTTACGAGCAGTACTTC. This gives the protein CAFNRGTTYEQYF.

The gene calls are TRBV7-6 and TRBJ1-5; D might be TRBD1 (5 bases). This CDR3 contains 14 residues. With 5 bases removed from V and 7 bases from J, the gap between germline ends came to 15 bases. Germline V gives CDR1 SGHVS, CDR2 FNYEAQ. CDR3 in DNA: TGTGCCAGCAGCCGCGGGAGGGGTGGGCAGCCCCAGCATTTT. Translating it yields CASSRGRGGQPQHF.

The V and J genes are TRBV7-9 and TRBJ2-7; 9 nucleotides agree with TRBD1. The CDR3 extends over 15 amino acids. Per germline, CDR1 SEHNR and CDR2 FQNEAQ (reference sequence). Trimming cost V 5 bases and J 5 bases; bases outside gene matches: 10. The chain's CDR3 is CASSQPPGTGNEQYF. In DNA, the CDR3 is TGTGCCAGCAGCCAACCTCCCGGGACAGGGAACGAGCAGTACTTC.

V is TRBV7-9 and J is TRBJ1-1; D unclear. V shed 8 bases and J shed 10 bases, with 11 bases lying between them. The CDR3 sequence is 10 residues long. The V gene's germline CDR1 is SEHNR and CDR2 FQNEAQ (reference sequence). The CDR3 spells CASEGSGAFF. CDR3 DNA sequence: TGTGCCAGCGAGGGAAGCGGAGCTTTCTTT.

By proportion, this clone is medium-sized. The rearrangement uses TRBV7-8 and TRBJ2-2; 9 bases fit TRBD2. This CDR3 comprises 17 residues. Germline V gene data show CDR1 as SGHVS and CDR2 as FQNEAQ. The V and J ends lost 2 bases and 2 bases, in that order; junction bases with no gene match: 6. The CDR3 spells CASSLPLAGFNTGELFF. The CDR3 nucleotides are TGTGCCAGCAGCTTACCACTAGCGGGTTTTAACACCGGGGAGCTGTTTTTT.

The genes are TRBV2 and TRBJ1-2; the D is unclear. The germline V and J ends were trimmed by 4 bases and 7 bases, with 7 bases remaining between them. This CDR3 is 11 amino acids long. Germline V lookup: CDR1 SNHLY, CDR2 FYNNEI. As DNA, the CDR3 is TGTGCCAGCAGTGTTCGCGGTGGCTACACCTTC. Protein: CASSVRGGYTF.

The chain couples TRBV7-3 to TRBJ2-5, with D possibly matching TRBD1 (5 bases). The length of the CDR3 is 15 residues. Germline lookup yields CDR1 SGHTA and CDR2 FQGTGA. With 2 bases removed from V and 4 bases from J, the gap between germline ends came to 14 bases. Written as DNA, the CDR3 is TGTGCCAGCAGCTTACAGGGCGTGCCGGCAGAGACCCAGTACTTC. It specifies CASSLQGVPAETQYF.

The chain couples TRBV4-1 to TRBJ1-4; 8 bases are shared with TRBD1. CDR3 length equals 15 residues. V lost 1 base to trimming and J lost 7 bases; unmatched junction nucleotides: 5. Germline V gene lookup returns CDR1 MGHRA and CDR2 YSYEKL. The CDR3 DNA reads TGCGCCAGCAGCCAAGCAGGGGGCGGGCGTGAAAAACTGTTTTTT. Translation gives CASSQAGGGREKLFF.

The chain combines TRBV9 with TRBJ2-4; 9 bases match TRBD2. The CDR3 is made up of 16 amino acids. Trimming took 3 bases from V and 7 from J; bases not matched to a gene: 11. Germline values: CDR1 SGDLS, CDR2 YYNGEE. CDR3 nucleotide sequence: TGTGCCAGCAGCGCCACTAGCGGGCAATGGGGGAACATTCAGTACTTC. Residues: CASSATSGQWGNIQYF.

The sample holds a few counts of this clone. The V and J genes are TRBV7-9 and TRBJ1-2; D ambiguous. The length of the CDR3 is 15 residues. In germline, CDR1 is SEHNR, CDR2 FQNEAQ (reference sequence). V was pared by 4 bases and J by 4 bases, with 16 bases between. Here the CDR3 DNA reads TGTGCCAGCAGCTCTAATGGCGTCAGGCCCTATGGCTACACCTTC. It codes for CASSSNGVRPYGYTF.

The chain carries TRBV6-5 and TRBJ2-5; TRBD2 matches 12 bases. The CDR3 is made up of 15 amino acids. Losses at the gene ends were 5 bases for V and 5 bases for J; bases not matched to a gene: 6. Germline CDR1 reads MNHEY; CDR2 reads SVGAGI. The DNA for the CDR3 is TGTGCCAGCAGTAGACTAGCGGGAGCGGGGGAGACCCAGTACTTC. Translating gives CASSRLAGAGETQYF.

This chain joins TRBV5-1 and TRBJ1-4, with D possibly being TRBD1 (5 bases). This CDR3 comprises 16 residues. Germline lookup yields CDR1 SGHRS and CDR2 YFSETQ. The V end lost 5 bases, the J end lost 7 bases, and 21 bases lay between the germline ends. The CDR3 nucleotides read TGCGCCAGCAGTCCCAAGTGGGGGGACGAAGGTGAAAAACTGTTTTTT. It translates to CASSPKWGDEGEKLFF.

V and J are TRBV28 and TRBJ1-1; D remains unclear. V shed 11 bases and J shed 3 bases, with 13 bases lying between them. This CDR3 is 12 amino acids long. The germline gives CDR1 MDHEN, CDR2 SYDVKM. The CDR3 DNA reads TGTGCCGGCTGGACTCCCGACACTGAAGCTTTCTTT. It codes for CAGWTPDTEAFF.

CDR3 region: CASSPRGQGVQPQHF. Here the CDR3 DNA reads TGTGCCAGCTCACCCCGGGGACAGGGGGTTCAGCCCCAGCATTTT. The genes are TRBV18 and TRBJ1-5; 11 nucleotides align to TRBD1. Germline CDR1 is KGHSH and CDR2 is LQKENI. This CDR3 comprises 15 residues. J lost 6 bases, V lost 3 bases, and 4 bases had no gene match.

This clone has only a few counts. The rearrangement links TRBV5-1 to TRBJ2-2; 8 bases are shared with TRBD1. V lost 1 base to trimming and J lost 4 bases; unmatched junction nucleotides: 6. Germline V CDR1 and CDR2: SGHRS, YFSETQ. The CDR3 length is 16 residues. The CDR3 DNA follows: TGCGCCAGCAGCTTGTACCCGACAGGGGTCACCGGGGAGCTGTTTTTT. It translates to CASSLYPTGVTGELFF.

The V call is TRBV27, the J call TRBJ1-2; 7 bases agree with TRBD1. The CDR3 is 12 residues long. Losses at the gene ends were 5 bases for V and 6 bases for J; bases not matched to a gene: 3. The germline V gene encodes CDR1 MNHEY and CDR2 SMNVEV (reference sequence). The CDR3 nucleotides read TGTGCCAGCAGTCGACAGGGTGATGGCTACACCTTC. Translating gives CASSRQGDGYTF.

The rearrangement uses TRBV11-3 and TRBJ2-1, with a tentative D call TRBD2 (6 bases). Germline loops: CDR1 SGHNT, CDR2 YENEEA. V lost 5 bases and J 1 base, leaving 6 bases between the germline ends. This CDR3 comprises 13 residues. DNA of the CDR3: TGTGCCAGCAGCGCGGGGTCCTACAATGAGCAGTTCTTC. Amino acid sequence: CASSAGSYNEQFF.

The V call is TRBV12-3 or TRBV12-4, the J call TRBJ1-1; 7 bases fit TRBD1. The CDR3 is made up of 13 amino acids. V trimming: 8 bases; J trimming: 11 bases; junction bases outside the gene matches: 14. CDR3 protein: CASRTVEGAQAFF. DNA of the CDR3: TGTGCCAGCCGAACTGTAGAGGGGGCGCAGGCTTTCTTT.

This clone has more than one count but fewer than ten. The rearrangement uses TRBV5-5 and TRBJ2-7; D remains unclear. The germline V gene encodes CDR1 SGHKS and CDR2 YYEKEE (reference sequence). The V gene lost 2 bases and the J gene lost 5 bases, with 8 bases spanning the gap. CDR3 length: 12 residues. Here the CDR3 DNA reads TGTGCCAGCAGCTTCGTACCAGACGAGCAGTACTTC. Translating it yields CASSFVPDEQYF.

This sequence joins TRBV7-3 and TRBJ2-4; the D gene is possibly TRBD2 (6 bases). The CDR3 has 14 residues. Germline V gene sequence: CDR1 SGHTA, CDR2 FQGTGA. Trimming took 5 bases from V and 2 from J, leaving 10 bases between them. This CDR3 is CASSPGGSKNIQYF. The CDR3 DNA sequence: TGTGCCAGCAGCCCTGGAGGGTCCAAAAACATTCAGTACTTC.

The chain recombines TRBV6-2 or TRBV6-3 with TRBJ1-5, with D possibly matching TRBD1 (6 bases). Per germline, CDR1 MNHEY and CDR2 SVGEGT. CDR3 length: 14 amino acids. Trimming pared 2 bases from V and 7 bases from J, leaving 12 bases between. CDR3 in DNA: TGTGCCAGCAGTTACGGGCAGGGGCTGCAGCCCCAGCATTTT. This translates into CASSYGQGLQPQHF.

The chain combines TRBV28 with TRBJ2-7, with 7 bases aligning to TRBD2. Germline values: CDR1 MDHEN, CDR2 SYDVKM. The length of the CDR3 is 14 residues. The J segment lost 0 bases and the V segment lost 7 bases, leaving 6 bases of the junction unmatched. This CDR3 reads CASKGGLTSYEQYF. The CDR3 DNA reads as TGTGCCAGCAAGGGAGGGCTGACCTCCTACGAGCAGTACTTC.

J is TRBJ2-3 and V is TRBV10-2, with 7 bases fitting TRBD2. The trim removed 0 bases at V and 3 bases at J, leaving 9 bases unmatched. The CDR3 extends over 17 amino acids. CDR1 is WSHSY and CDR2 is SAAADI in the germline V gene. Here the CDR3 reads CASSESPSGIGTDTQYF. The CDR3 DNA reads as TGCGCCAGCAGTGAGTCACCCAGCGGGATTGGGACAGATACGCAGTATTTT.

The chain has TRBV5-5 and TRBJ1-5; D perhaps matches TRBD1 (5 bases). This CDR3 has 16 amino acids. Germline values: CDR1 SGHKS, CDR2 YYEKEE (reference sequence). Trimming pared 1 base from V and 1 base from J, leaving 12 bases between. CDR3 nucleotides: TGTGCCAGCAGCTTGTATAAAGGGGCAAGCAATCAGCCCCAGCATTTT. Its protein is CASSLYKGASNQPQHF.

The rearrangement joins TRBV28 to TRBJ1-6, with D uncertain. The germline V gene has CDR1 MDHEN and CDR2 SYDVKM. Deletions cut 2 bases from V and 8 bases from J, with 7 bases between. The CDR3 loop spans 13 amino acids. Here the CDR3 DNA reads TGTGCCAGCAGTTTACAGGTTTATTCACCCCTCCACTTT. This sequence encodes CASSLQVYSPLHF.

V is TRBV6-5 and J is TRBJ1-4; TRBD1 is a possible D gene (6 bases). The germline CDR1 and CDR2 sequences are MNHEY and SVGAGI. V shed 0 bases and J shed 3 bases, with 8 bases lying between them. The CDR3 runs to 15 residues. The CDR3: CASSYSGAANEKLFF. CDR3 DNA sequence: TGTGCCAGCAGTTACTCGGGGGCAGCTAATGAAAAACTGTTTTTT.

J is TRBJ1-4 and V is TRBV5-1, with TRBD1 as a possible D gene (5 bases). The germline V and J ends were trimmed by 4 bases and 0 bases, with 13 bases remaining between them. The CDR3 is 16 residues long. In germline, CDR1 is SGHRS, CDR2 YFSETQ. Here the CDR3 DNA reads TGCGCCAGCAGCCGCAGGGAACCGGCAACTAATGAAAAACTGTTTTTT. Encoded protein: CASSRREPATNEKLFF.

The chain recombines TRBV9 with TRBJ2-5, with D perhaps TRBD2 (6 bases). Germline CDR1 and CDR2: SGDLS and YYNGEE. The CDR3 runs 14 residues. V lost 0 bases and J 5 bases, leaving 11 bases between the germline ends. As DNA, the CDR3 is TGTGCCAGCAGCGTAGAGGAGGGATGGGAGACCCAGTACTTC. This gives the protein CASSVEEGWETQYF.